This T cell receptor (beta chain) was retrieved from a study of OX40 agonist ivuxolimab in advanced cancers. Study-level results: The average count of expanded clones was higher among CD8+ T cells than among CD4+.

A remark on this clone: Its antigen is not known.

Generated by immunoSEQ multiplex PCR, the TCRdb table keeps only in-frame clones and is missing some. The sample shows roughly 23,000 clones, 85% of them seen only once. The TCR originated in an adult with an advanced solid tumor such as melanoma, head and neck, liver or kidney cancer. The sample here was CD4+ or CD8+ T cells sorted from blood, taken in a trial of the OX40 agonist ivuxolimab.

The CDR3 region is CASSHIDGGLDEAFF. The DNA of the CDR3 is TGTGCCAGTAGTCATATTGACGGGGGTCTAGATGAAGCTTTCTTT. J is TRBJ1-1 and V is TRBV19; D may be TRBD1 (5 bases). Germline CDR1 LNHDA, CDR2 SQIVND (reference sequence). Trimming shortened V by 5 bases and J by 7 bases, and 20 bases separated the two germline ends. This CDR3 comprises 15 residues.